Listed here is a single TCR beta chain. In its sample, this clonotype was seen a few times. Its antigen remains unidentified. The record has no base qualities; no much larger clone is one base away. The record originates from a study of identical twins (dated by TCRdb to 2016 to 2017). Background for the entire study: TCR alpha and beta repertoires from monozygotic twins, unrelated adults of various ages and cord blood were deep-sequenced to test whether fetal clonotypes persist. To rule out contamination, the twin experiments were replicated at different times with different library preparation protocols. Study-wide findings and limitations: In monozygotic twins, out-of-frame TCR alpha sharing was systematically underestimated by recombination models, although the models agreed with sharing between unrelated individuals. Invariant T cells such as MAIT and iNKT could partly confound zero-insertion analyses, although diverse VJ usage argued against such confounding for most clonotypes. A weaker excess of twin sharing was found in beta out-of-frame sequences because the signal-to-noise ratio was lowered by fewer shared sequences. Compared with coincidental sharing between unrelated individuals, an excess of low generation-probability sequences was observed among out-of-frame TCR alpha sequences shared between twins. Because the same donors could not be followed over many years, conclusions were based on cross-sectional statistical analysis. Fewer insertions were carried by abundant cord blood beta clonotypes; a weaker similar trend was observed in young adult naive repertoires, while no such trend was observed in memory repertoires.

For CDR1 and CDR2, the germline V gene lists SNHLY and FYNNEI. The CDR3 has 15 amino acids, counting the end cysteine and phenylalanine. Left in the record is the CDR3 DNA by itself, 45 bases read in frame from the first base. Relative to germline, V is 4 bases shorter and J is 2 bases shorter, with 15 bases between their ends. Library method: 5' RACE. The instrument was an Illumina HiSeq 2000. Template switching introduced a universal primer binding site; the final cDNA contained a unique molecular identifier, enabling accurate counting of TCR cDNA molecules. First-strand cDNA for TCR alpha and beta chains was synthesized from specific primers in the conserved constant-segment region. To control for contamination, every cDNA library carried two barcodes: a SMART-Mk sample barcode plus Illumina barcodes. TruSeq adapter sequences and Illumina sample barcodes were added in two successive PCR steps. The TCR alpha and beta cDNA libraries were sequenced on the Illumina HiSeq platform using custom primers. The study's processing was this. MiGEC was used to process raw reads and extract unique molecular identifiers, and MiXCR was used to find CDR3 positions. Recombination models were inferred per individual with the repgenHMM and IGoR tools using an EM algorithm. The analysis of shared clonotypes was done with the tcR package in R, with sharing normalized by the product of cloneset sizes. Out-of-frame nonproductive sequences were analyzed to study raw recombination free of thymic and clonal selection effects. TCRdb trimmed public reads at Q25 via fastp, called clones via MiXCR and kept in-frame beta chains. Here each entry gathers all rows of one CDR3 protein and keeps the most common genes and DNA. These V and J calls are TCRdb output, not the study's own analysis. The sample data list about 190,000 distinct CDR3 sequences, and about 15% of these were observed just once. 35% to 50% of the sample lies in the top ten.

Every donor in the study was a healthy Caucasian. Three pairs of female monozygotic twins, all aged about 18 to 30 years, were included in the twin cohort. CD4+ and CD8+ T cell populations were isolated with positive isolation kits from Invitrogen. The same data also went into a second study, on T cells expressing NK-cell markers. That second publication adds: Three sorted T-cell subsets (CD3+CD56+NKG2C+, CD3+CD56+NKG2C- and CD3+CD56-NKG2C+) from 7 to 9 donors had their TCR beta-chain repertoires profiled. Of the eight sequenced donors, seven were found to be HCMV-seropositive and one was found to be HCMV-seronegative. In several experiments an anti-gammadeltaTCR antibody was added to restrict sorting to alphabetaTCR-expressing T cells. In several donors, the dominant CD3+CD56+NKG2C+ clonotypes were found to rank among the top 10 CD8+ clonotypes and to make up 1.0-7.0% of CD8+ T cells. Those dominant clonotypes were again the most abundant among CD3+CD56-NKG2C+ cells in a handful of donors, at about 28.3-65%. It remained unclear whether the expanded NKG2C-expressing T cell clones were specific for HCMV antigens. Randomly selected healthy volunteers, three men and five women, were used as the eight sequenced donors. HCMV serostatus was determined by detecting HCMV-specific IgG in serum with a commercial ELISA kit. MIGEC was used to demultiplex reads and group reads by UMI, and MiTCR was used to assemble and quantify clonotypes. To remove erroneous sequences, TCR cDNA sequences were retained only when supported by two or more reads. Downstream repertoire analysis used the tcR package, and clonotypes were matched across fractions by CDR3 nucleotide sequence plus V segment. VDJmatch was used to annotate antigen specificity against VDJdb, with one amino acid substitution in CDR3 allowed.

The chain is made from TRBV2 and TRBJ2-7, with TRBD1 tentatively as D gene (5 bases match). Sequenced material: CD8+ T cells sorted from blood. The TCR sequence derives from a woman under 30 in good health. The CDR3 region reads CASSVSAGWTYEQYF. DNA sequence: TGTGCCAGCAGTGTCTCGGCAGGGTGGACCTACGAGCAGTACTTC. Outside the CDR3, residues come from the reference TRBV2 and TRBJ2-7 proteins, so the full variable domain is: EPEVTQTPSHQVTQMGQEVILRCVPISNHLYFYWYRQILGQKVEFLVSFYNNEISEKSEIFDDQFSVERPDGSNFTLKIRSTKLEDSAMYFCASSVSAGWTYEQYFGPGTRLTVT.